Listed here are 16 T cell receptor beta chains from one sample, sequenced in a study of beta chain features in type 1 diabetes. cDNA synthesis used the whole RNA isolate, giving expressed TCRB sequences. Sequencing used immunoSEQ multiplex PCR; TCRdb keeps in-frame clones, though not all of them. In the table there are 450,000 to 600,000 clones, approximately 30% of which are singletons. Sequenced sample: naive CD4+ T cells from blood. All receptors derive from a man aged 18 to 29 in good health.

This clone was detected only a few times. The chain couples TRBV29-1 to TRBJ2-5; D may correspond to TRBD1 or TRBD2 (5 bases each). The CDR3 has 13 residues. CDR1 and CDR2 from the germline V gene are SQVTM and ANQGSEA. Trimming took 7 bases from V and 5 from J, leaving 17 bases between them. The CDR3 spells CSALGVGAETQYF. The CDR3 nucleotides are TGCAGCGCCCTGGGAGTTGGGGCGGAGACCCAGTACTTC.

The chain couples TRBV18 to TRBJ2-7; perhaps TRBD2 as D (6 bases). This CDR3 contains 14 residues. Looked up from germline, CDR1 is KGHSH and CDR2 is LQKENI. Trimming pared 3 bases from V and 4 bases from J, leaving 13 bases between. CDR3 nucleotide sequence: TGTGCCAGCTCACCGGCGGGAAGCGGGTACGAGCAGTACTTC. Translating it yields CASSPAGSGYEQYF.

This chain uses TRBV9 with TRBJ2-3; the D is unclear. The CDR3 has 13 amino acids. Between the trimmed V and J ends, which lost 7 bases and 2 bases, there was a span of 11 bases. Germline CDR1 SGDLS, CDR2 YYNGEE. In DNA form, the CDR3 reads TGTGCCAGCCGGGCGGAGTCCACAGATACGCAGTATTTT. Translation: CASRAESTDTQYF.

This clone was observed a handful of times. CDR3 in DNA: TGTGCCTGGATGGGGGGAGCCTACAATGAGCAGTTCTTC. It translates to CAWMGGAYNEQFF. The V and J genes are TRBV30 and TRBJ2-1; the D gene is possibly TRBD2 (6 bases). Trimming took off 4 bases at V and 2 bases at J, with 9 bases between the two ends. The CDR3 has 13 amino acids. Germline CDR1 reads GTSNPN; CDR2 reads SVGIG (reference sequence).

The CDR3 region is CSVEGGIPYNEQFF. As DNA, the CDR3 is TGCAGCGTTGAAGGGGGGATACCCTACAATGAGCAGTTCTTC. The chain carries TRBV29-1 and TRBJ2-1; either TRBD1 or TRBD2 may supply D (5 bases each). Germline CDR1 SQVTM, CDR2 ANQGSEA. The CDR3 length is 14 residues. With 1 base removed from V and 2 bases from J, the gap between germline ends came to 9 bases.

This clone was seen a few times. The chain combines TRBV7-2 with TRBJ2-7; D might be TRBD2 (5 bases). There are 16 residues in the CDR3. The germline V gene has CDR1 SGHTA and CDR2 FQGNSA. V lost 1 base and J 0 bases, leaving 13 bases between the germline ends. CDR3 sequence (DNA): TGTGCCAGCAGCTTAGTATCTGGCGGGCTCTCCTACGAGCAGTACTTC. It codes for CASSLVSGGLSYEQYF. The full variable domain, its missing parts supplied by reference TRBV7-2 and TRBJ2-7, is GAGVSQSPSNKVTEKGKDVELRCDPISGHTALYWYRQSLGQGLEFLIYFQGNSAPDKSGLPSDRFSAERTGGSVSTLTIQRTQQEDSAVYLCASSLVSGGLSYEQYFGPGTRLTVT.

This clone was found a few times. The rearrangement links TRBV27 to TRBJ2-1, with 7 nucleotides matching TRBD1. The CDR3 spans 15 residues. V shed 5 bases, J shed 11 bases, and the junction held 15 bases outside the gene matches. Germline assignment: CDR1 MNHEY and CDR2 SMNVEV (reference sequence). CDR3 sequence (DNA): TGTGCCAGCAGTCCGATACAGGGGCCTGGAATGAAGCAGTTCTTC. Translated, it gives CASSPIQGPGMKQFF.

About this clone itself: The sample carries other DNA sequences with the same CDR3. The genes are TRBV29-1 and TRBJ1-5; 7 nucleotides match TRBD1. This CDR3 is built from 12 residues. After removal of 4 bases from V and 7 bases from J, the junction contained 4 bases not matched to a gene. The germline CDR1 and CDR2 sequences are SQVTM and ANQGSEA. CDR3 nucleotides: TGCAGCGTTGGACAGGGAGGGCAGCCCCAGCATTTT. Residues: CSVGQGGQPQHF.

This clone was counted only a few times. The chain joins TRBV4-1 to TRBJ2-1; D might be TRBD2 (5 bases). Germline V gene lookup returns CDR1 MGHRA and CDR2 YSYEKL. Trimming took 4 bases from V and 12 from J, leaving 16 bases between them. This CDR3 has 13 amino acids. The CDR3 bases are TGCGCCAGCAGCCCTCCCCCGGGGTTTGGGCAGTTCTTC. This gives the protein CASSPPPGFGQFF.

The CDR3 loop reads CASRPTSGSNEQFF. The CDR3, as DNA: TGTGCCAGCAGACCCACTAGCGGGAGTAATGAGCAGTTCTTC. This rearrangement joins TRBV6-6 to TRBJ2-1; 11 nucleotides align to TRBD2. The CDR3 sequence is 14 residues long. The germline gives CDR1 MNHNY, CDR2 SVGAGI (reference sequence). V gave up 6 bases and J gave up 7 bases; unmatched junction bases: 5.

The genes are TRBV11-3 and TRBJ2-3; D might be TRBD1 (5 bases). The germline V gene has CDR1 SGHNT and CDR2 YENEEA. This CDR3 has 13 residues. Between the trimmed V and J ends, which lost 2 bases and 3 bases, there was a span of 6 bases. The CDR3 coding sequence is TGTGCCAGCAGCTTAAGACAGACAGATACGCAGTATTTT. Its protein product is CASSLRQTDTQYF.

This chain uses TRBV9 with TRBJ2-3; no clear D gene. The length of the CDR3 is 14 residues. The V gene lost 3 bases and the J gene lost 6 bases, with 14 bases spanning the gap. The V gene's germline CDR1 is SGDLS and CDR2 YYNGEE. CDR3 sequence reads: CASSADGTLDTQYF. CDR3 DNA: TGTGCCAGCAGCGCCGACGGAACTCTGGATACGCAGTATTTT.

This clone was observed a few times. The chain has TRBV5-1 and TRBJ2-5; D is ambiguous. Trimming cost V 2 bases and J 2 bases, with 7 bases left between them. Germline lookup yields CDR1 SGHRS and CDR2 YFSETQ. The CDR3 totals 13 residues. This chain's CDR3 is CASSFVGQETQYF. The CDR3 DNA follows: TGCGCCAGCAGCTTCGTGGGTCAAGAGACCCAGTACTTC.

This chain links TRBV7-9 with TRBJ2-5; 7 nucleotides agree with TRBD1. The CDR3 consists of 16 residues. J lost 7 bases, V lost 3 bases, and 14 bases had no gene match. The germline V gene has CDR1 SEHNR and CDR2 FQNEAQ (reference sequence). CDR3 loop: CASSLGSTGRWTTQYF. CDR3 coding DNA: TGTGCCAGCAGCTTGGGATCGACAGGGCGGTGGACGACCCAGTACTTC.

The chain combines TRBV7-9 with TRBJ2-1; 10 bases are shared with TRBD1. The CDR3 loop spans 15 amino acids. The V and J ends lost 5 bases and 2 bases, in that order; junction bases with no gene match: 3. The germline CDR1 and CDR2 sequences are SEHNR and FQNEAQ (reference sequence). In nucleotides, the CDR3 is TGTGCCAGCAGCCCGACAGGGGGCGCCTACAATGAGCAGTTCTTC. Amino acids: CASSPTGGAYNEQFF.

CDR3 coding DNA: TGTGCCAGCAGTCCCGGGACAGGGTTTCTGGCTTTCTTT. It translates to CASSPGTGFLAFF. The chain employs TRBV2 and TRBJ1-1; TRBD1 agrees at 9 bases. Trimming cost V 5 bases and J 11 bases; bases outside gene matches: 9. This CDR3 comprises 13 residues. Germline-derived CDR1 and CDR2 are SNHLY and FYNNEI.